This T cell receptor (beta chain) was captured in a study of T cell clonotyping in hematopoietic cell transplantation. Study conclusions and caveats: Higher Inverse Simpson Index values in graft donor and pretransplant recipient predicted broader posttransplant TCR diversity.

In regard to this clone: Its antigen is unknown.

Some clones are missing from TCRdb's copy, which holds only in-frame ones; the method was immunoSEQ multiplex PCR. The sample records about 4,600 clones, roughly 95% being singletons. The CDR3 sequence is 18 residues long. The germline gives CDR1 SGHRS, CDR2 YFSETQ. J gave up 2 bases and V 4 bases, and 13 bases lay outside the gene matches. Sequencing used PBMCs, obtained 100 days after allogeneic stem cell transplant. The origin of this receptor is a male patient between 40 and 49 years old who had an allogeneic stem cell transplant from a related donor, so the T cells may come from the graft donor. Some clones in this sample may be carry-over from other donors' samples. V usage is TRBV5-1 and J usage is TRBJ1-3; 9 bases match TRBD1. For the CDR3, the DNA is TGCGCCAGCAGCCTGGGTCCCGGGACAGGGTACCCTGGAAACACCATATATTTT. Its protein product is CASSLGPGTGYPGNTIYF.